Each of the 8 T cell receptor beta chains below was sequenced from the same sample in a study of metastatic and nonmetastatic thyroid tumors. No patient received treatment before thyroid surgery. Via MiXCR, TCRdb re-called the PCR reads. The sample consists of approximately 15,000 clones, roughly 21% of them appearing once. The material sequenced was tumor tissue. The receptors were gathered from a female donor with papillary thyroid cancer or a benign thyroid nodule (not recorded which). Some clones in this sample may be carry-over from other donors' samples.

This clone is termed medium-sized. The chain joins TRBV3-1 to TRBJ1-2; D unclear. Per germline, CDR1 LGHDT and CDR2 YNNKEL (reference sequence). CDR3 length equals 14 residues. V gave up 1 base and J gave up 4 bases, with 10 bases separating them. The CDR3 nucleotides are TGTGCCAGCAGCCAAGTCTCTGGACTCTATGGCTACACCTTC. It is translated as CASSQVSGLYGYTF.

This clone was detected many times. This sequence joins TRBV9 and TRBJ2-5; 13 bases match TRBD2. Germline-derived CDR1 and CDR2 are SGDLS and YYNGEE. The CDR3 contains 18 residues. J gave up 5 bases and V 0 bases, and 10 bases lay outside the gene matches. Written as DNA, the CDR3 is TGTGCCAGCAGCGTAGAACTAGCGGGAGGGCCGGTTCGGGAGACCCAGTACTTC. Encoded protein: CASSVELAGGPVRETQYF.

This clone is medium-sized within its sample. This rearrangement joins TRBV30 to TRBJ2-7; D possibly corresponds to TRBD1 (6 bases). The CDR3 spans 13 residues. The V gene's germline CDR1 is GTSNPN and CDR2 SVGIG (reference sequence). V lost 1 base and J 3 bases, leaving 10 bases between the germline ends. The CDR3 DNA reads TGTGCCTGGAGTGGACAGGACCTCTACGAGCAGTACTTC. This encodes CAWSGQDLYEQYF.

The sample holds many counts of this clone. This chain links TRBV27 with TRBJ2-3; possibly TRBD1 for D (5 bases). V was clipped by 8 bases and J by 3 bases, with 12 bases between them. This CDR3 is built from 13 residues. Germline V lookup: CDR1 MNHEY, CDR2 SMNVEV (reference sequence). CDR3 bases: TGTGCCAGCTCCCCAGGGCGGACAGATACGCAGTATTTT. Translated: CASSPGRTDTQYF.

V is TRBV28 and J is TRBJ2-7, with a tentative D call TRBD2 (5 bases). This CDR3 comprises 16 residues. V dropped 4 bases and J dropped 4 bases, with 20 bases sitting between them. CDR1 MDHEN and CDR2 SYDVKM come from the germline V gene. CDR3 amino acids: CASSSTQTWTGYEQYF. CDR3 coding DNA: TGTGCCAGCAGTTCCACCCAGACCTGGACTGGATACGAGCAGTACTTC.

This clone is medium-sized by share. The chain joins TRBV24-1 to TRBJ2-1, with TRBD2 matching over 9 bases. The CDR3 extends over 13 amino acids. Germline CDR1 is KGHDR and CDR2 is SFDVKD. CDR3: CATAAGGINEQFF. CDR3 sequence (DNA): TGTGCTACCGCCGCGGGAGGGATTAATGAGCAGTTCTTC.

The sample holds a few counts of this clone. The gene calls are TRBV24-1 and TRBJ2-7; unclear D gene. The CDR3 is 11 residues long. Between the trimmed V and J ends, which lost 3 bases and 4 bases, there was a span of 3 bases. CDR1 and CDR2 (germline): KGHDR, SFDVKD. CDR3 sequence reads: CATSDTYEQYF. DNA for the CDR3: TGTGCCACCAGTGATACGTACGAGCAGTACTTC.

This clone was picked up many times. The chain is built from TRBV6-5 and TRBJ2-1, with TRBD2 matching 13 bases. This CDR3 spans 15 amino acids. CDR1 MNHEY and CDR2 SVGAGI come from the germline V gene. With 4 bases clipped from V and 4 bases from J, the junction kept 1 base outside the gene matches. The CDR3 DNA is TGTGCCAGCAGTTCACTAGCGGGAGGGTACAATGAGCAGTTCTTC. Translating gives CASSSLAGGYNEQFF.